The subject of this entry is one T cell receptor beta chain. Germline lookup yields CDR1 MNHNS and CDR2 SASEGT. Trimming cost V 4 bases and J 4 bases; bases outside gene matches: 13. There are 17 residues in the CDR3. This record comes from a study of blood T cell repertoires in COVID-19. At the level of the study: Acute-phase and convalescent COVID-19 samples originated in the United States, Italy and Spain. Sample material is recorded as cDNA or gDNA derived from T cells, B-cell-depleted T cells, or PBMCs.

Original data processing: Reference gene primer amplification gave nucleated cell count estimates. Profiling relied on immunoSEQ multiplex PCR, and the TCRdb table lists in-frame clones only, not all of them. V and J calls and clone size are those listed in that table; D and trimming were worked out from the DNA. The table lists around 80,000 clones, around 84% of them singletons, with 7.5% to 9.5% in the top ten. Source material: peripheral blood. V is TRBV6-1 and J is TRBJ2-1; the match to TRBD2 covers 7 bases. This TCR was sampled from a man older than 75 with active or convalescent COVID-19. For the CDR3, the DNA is TGTGCCAGCAGTGTCCTTGTGGGGACTACCGTATACAATGAGCAGTTCTTC. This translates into CASSVLVGTTVYNEQFF.